These 5 T cell receptor beta chains share one sample of origin, sequenced in a study of T cells in Graves' hyperthyroidism and ophthalmopathy. It was RNA transcripts that yielded the amplified TCR beta CDR3 regions. Researchers ran a first-round RT-PCR on the TCR CDR3 using the HTBI primer set. One entry per CDR3 protein results from TCRdb running MiXCR on the multiplex PCR reads. The sample records about 320,000 distinct CDR3 sequences, approximately 17% being singletons. Sequenced sample: blood. These TCRs come from a man between 25 and 39 years old with Graves' hyperthyroidism.

The V gene is TRBV19, the J gene TRBJ1-5; TRBD1 matches 8 bases. V trimming: 8 bases; J trimming: 2 bases; junction bases outside the gene matches: 5. CDR1 and CDR2 (germline): LNHDA, SQIVND (reference sequence). The CDR3 consists of 14 residues. CDR3 in amino acids: CASETGAGNQPQHF. DNA of the CDR3: TGTGCCAGTGAGACAGGGGCTGGCAATCAGCCCCAGCATTTT. Variable domain in full (rest from reference TRBV19 and TRBJ1-5): DGGITQSPKYLFRKEGQNVTLSCEQNLNHDAMYWYRQDPGQGLRLIYYSQIVNDFQKGDIAEGYSVSREKKESFPLTVTSAQKNPTAFYLCASETGAGNQPQHFGDGTRLSIL.

This clonotype was recorded at least ten times. This rearrangement joins TRBV12-3 or TRBV12-4 to TRBJ2-1, with a tentative D call TRBD2 (5 bases). Trimming shortened V by 6 bases and J by 0 bases, and 15 bases separated the two germline ends. The CDR3 runs to 16 residues. The CDR3 spells CASSVPDSSSYNEQFF. For the CDR3, the DNA is TGTGCCAGCAGCGTACCGGACTCGAGCTCCTACAATGAGCAGTTCTTC.

This clonotype was counted at least ten times. The J gene is TRBJ2-5, the V gene TRBV20-1; 7 bases fit TRBD1. Germline CDR1 and CDR2: DFQATT and SNEGSKA (reference sequence). CDR3 length equals 15 residues. J lost 7 bases, V lost 3 bases, and 14 bases had no gene match. This CDR3 is CSASPMTGTERTQYF. The CDR3 DNA is TGCAGTGCTAGCCCAATGACCGGGACAGAAAGGACCCAGTACTTC.

This clonotype was recorded a few times. The V gene is TRBV4-1, the J gene TRBJ2-3; D uncertain. CDR3 size: 15 residues. V was trimmed by 8 bases and J by 1 base, leaving 16 bases between them. In germline, CDR1 is MGHRA, CDR2 YSYEKL. The CDR3 here is CASGPGSWGTDTQYF. CDR3 DNA: TGCGCCAGCGGACCGGGTTCCTGGGGCACAGATACGCAGTATTTT.

This sequence joins TRBV3-1 and TRBJ2-1, with a possible D match to TRBD2 (5 bases). Germline CDR1 LGHDT, CDR2 YNNKEL (reference sequence). V was pared by 0 bases and J by 3 bases, with 15 bases between. This CDR3 comprises 17 residues. The CDR3 reads CASSQDRSGPFYNEQFF. CDR3 DNA sequence: TGTGCCAGCAGCCAAGATAGAAGCGGACCCTTCTACAATGAGCAGTTCTTC.